The 17 T cell receptor beta chains reported below all come from one sample, sequenced in a study of T-cell reconstitution after alpha-beta-depleted transplantation in children. Preparation of the TCRbeta library used unique molecular identifiers. Using its own MiXCR run on the PCR reads, TCRdb lists one record per CDR3 protein. The data hold around 400,000 distinct CDR3 sequences, with about a fifth observed a single time. Source: PBMCs from the stem cell graft donor, taken from the stem cell graft. These receptors originate from a human donor who donated a stem cell graft to a child with acute myeloid leukemia.

This clonotype was picked up a small number of times. V is TRBV10-3 and J is TRBJ2-7; unclear D gene. The CDR3 covers 14 residues. V was clipped by 4 bases and J by 3 bases, with 13 bases between them. Germline V CDR1 and CDR2: ENHRY, SYGVKD. CDR3 in amino acids: CAISAVTENYEQYF. The CDR3 DNA is TGTGCCATCAGTGCAGTGACGGAGAACTACGAGCAGTACTTC.

This clonotype was counted a few times. In nucleotides, the CDR3 is TGTGCCAGCACCCCGGGGATCAATCAGCCCCAGCATTTT. This sequence encodes CASTPGINQPQHF. The chain uses TRBV12-3 or TRBV12-4 and TRBJ1-5; no definite D call. This CDR3 has 13 residues. V shed 7 bases and J shed 3 bases, with 10 bases lying between them.

J is TRBJ1-2 and V is TRBV20-1; D unclear. The CDR3 covers 12 residues. Germline lookup yields CDR1 DFQATT and CDR2 SNEGSKA (reference sequence). V lost 6 bases, J lost 1 base, and 9 bases lay in between. Here the CDR3 reads CSASRDNYGYTF. As DNA, the CDR3 is TGCAGTGCGAGCCGAGATAACTATGGCTACACCTTC.

The CDR3 is CASSLIVAGVENIQYF. CDR3 bases: TGTGCCAGCAGCCTAATCGTAGCGGGAGTGGAAAACATTCAGTACTTC. The chain uses TRBV6-1 and TRBJ2-4, with 9 nucleotides matching TRBD2. The length of the CDR3 is 16 residues. Germline CDR1 is MNHNS and CDR2 is SASEGT. Trimming removed 6 bases from V and 5 bases from J; junction bases left unmatched: 11.

CDR3 coding DNA: TGTGCCAGCAGTTTCGGGACTAGCGTGACCTACGAGCAGTACTTC. It is translated as CASSFGTSVTYEQYF. The V and J genes are TRBV12-3 or TRBV12-4 and TRBJ2-7; 10 nucleotides match TRBD2. There are 15 residues in the CDR3. Unmatched junction bases numbered 4, after V lost 3 bases and J lost 2 bases.

The DNA for the CDR3 is TGTGCCAGCAGCCGAACCTATACAGGAATGAACACCGGGGAGCTGTTTTTT. Its protein is CASSRTYTGMNTGELFF. This chain uses TRBV11-2 with TRBJ2-2, with D maybe TRBD1 (5 bases). The CDR3 is 17 residues long. V gave up 5 bases and J gave up 1 base, with 17 bases separating them. Germline values: CDR1 SGHAT, CDR2 FQNNGV.

This chain links TRBV12-3 or TRBV12-4 with TRBJ1-2, with D unclear. Trimming removed 6 bases at V and 2 bases at J, with 10 bases between. The CDR3 sequence is 13 residues long. The CDR3 DNA is TGTGCCAGCAGATTTGGAGGGAACTATGGCTACACCTTC. This translates into CASRFGGNYGYTF.

The rearrangement links TRBV5-1 to TRBJ2-3; 8 bases line up with TRBD2. Trimming at V came to 1 base and at J to 4 bases, leaving 5 bases not matched to a gene. The CDR3 is 15 residues long. The germline gives CDR1 SGHRS, CDR2 YFSETQ. CDR3 sequence reads: CASSLREGPADTQYF. CDR3 DNA sequence: TGCGCCAGCAGCTTGCGGGAGGGCCCCGCAGATACGCAGTATTTT.

The rearrangement links TRBV28 to TRBJ1-5, with unresolved D. Germline CDR1 and CDR2: MDHEN and SYDVKM. The CDR3 extends over 14 amino acids. V lost 5 bases to trimming and J lost 11 bases, with 19 bases between them. The CDR3 DNA follows: TGTGCCAGCAGTCCCTCCCCATTGCGAGGGTCCCAGCATTTT. Its translation: CASSPSPLRGSQHF.

This clonotype has a handful of counts. This sequence joins TRBV27 and TRBJ2-7; D gene ambiguous. V lost 10 bases, J lost 0 bases, and 19 bases lay in between. There are 15 residues in the CDR3. CDR1 is MNHEY and CDR2 is SMNVEV in the germline V gene (reference sequence). CDR3 protein: CATIGRTPPSYEQYF. CDR3 DNA: TGTGCCACGATAGGACGGACCCCCCCCTCCTACGAGCAGTACTTC.

This clonotype has a handful of counts. The chain is built from TRBV12-3 or TRBV12-4 and TRBJ2-3; D may correspond to TRBD1 or TRBD2 (5 bases each). The germline V and J ends were trimmed by 5 bases and 1 base, with 28 bases remaining between them. CDR3 length equals 20 residues. CDR3 amino acids: CASSQRDVLIIVKGTDTQYF. The CDR3, as DNA: TGTGCCAGCAGTCAACGGGACGTCCTAATTATAGTGAAAGGCACAGATACGCAGTATTTT.

This clonotype was picked up a small number of times. The chain links TRBV5-1 to TRBJ2-7; D is perhaps TRBD1 or TRBD2 (5 bases each). This CDR3 is built from 17 residues. Trimming took off 1 base at V and 3 bases at J, with 20 bases between the two ends. Per germline, CDR1 SGHRS and CDR2 YFSETQ. The CDR3 DNA reads as TGCGCCAGCAGCTTGAGAGGGTCCAGGGAAACGAACTACGAGCAGTACTTC. Protein: CASSLRGSRETNYEQYF. The full variable domain, its missing parts supplied by reference TRBV5-1 and TRBJ2-7, is KAGVTQTPRYLIKTRGQQVTLSCSPISGHRSVSWYQQTPGQGLQFLFEYFSETQRNKGNFPGRFSGRQFSNSRSEMNVSTLELGDSALYLCASSLRGSRETNYEQYFGPGTRLTVT.

The chain carries TRBV19 and TRBJ2-7, with 10 nucleotides matching TRBD2. This CDR3 contains 13 residues. The germline V gene encodes CDR1 LNHDA and CDR2 SQIVND (reference sequence). After removal of 5 bases from V and 5 bases from J, the junction contained 3 bases not matched to a gene. The CDR3 loop is CASSYSGRNEQYF. CDR3 nucleotides: TGTGCCAGTAGTTATAGCGGGAGGAACGAGCAGTACTTC. The full variable domain, its missing parts supplied by reference TRBV19 and TRBJ2-7, is DGGITQSPKYLFRKEGQNVTLSCEQNLNHDAMYWYRQDPGQGLRLIYYSQIVNDFQKGDIAEGYSVSREKKESFPLTVTSAQKNPTAFYLCASSYSGRNEQYFGPGTRLTVT.

This clonotype was seen more than once but under ten times. V is TRBV5-6 and J is TRBJ2-1; TRBD1 agrees at 11 bases. The germline CDR1 and CDR2 sequences are SGHDT and YYEEEE. This CDR3 comprises 16 residues. V lost 6 bases, J lost 8 bases, and 13 bases stayed unmatched. The CDR3: CASNRGGTGGKDEQFF. In DNA form, the CDR3 reads TGTGCCAGCAACAGAGGCGGGACAGGGGGTAAGGATGAGCAGTTCTTC. Drawing the rest from reference TRBV5-6 and TRBJ2-1, the complete variable domain is DAGVTQSPTHLIKTRGQQVTLRCSPKSGHDTVSWYQQALGQGPQFIFQYYEEEERQRGNFPDRFSGHQFPNYSSELNVNALLLGDSALYLCASNRGGTGGKDEQFFGPGTRLTVL.

This clonotype was seen a few times. The V gene is TRBV28, the J gene TRBJ2-1, with 7 bases fitting TRBD1. The CDR3 contains 11 residues. V shed 5 bases and J 8 bases; nucleotides not matched to a gene: 0. The germline CDR1 and CDR2 sequences are MDHEN and SYDVKM. The CDR3 nucleotides are TGTGCCAGCAGTACAGGGGATGAGCAGTTCTTC. Residues: CASSTGDEQFF.

In its sample, this clonotype was seen many times. J is TRBJ2-1 and V is TRBV20-1; 12 bases fit TRBD2. The trim removed 2 bases at V and 8 bases at J, leaving 10 bases unmatched. Germline V gene data show CDR1 as DFQATT and CDR2 as SNEGSKA (reference sequence). The CDR3 has 16 residues. The CDR3 spells CSARPGLAGNGHEQFF. The CDR3 bases are TGCAGTGCTAGACCAGGACTAGCGGGAAATGGCCATGAGCAGTTCTTC.

The chain uses TRBV24-1 and TRBJ2-2; tentatively, D is TRBD2 (6 bases). The germline V gene has CDR1 KGHDR and CDR2 SFDVKD. The V end was cut by 4 bases, the J end by 2 bases, with 13 bases between. The CDR3 length is 16 residues. The CDR3 spells CATSDRGTGNTGELFF. The CDR3 DNA reads TGTGCCACCAGTGACCGGGGGACGGGCAACACCGGGGAGCTGTTTTTT.